This T cell receptor (beta chain) was captured by sequencing in a study of CD8+ T cells in alopecia areata. The wider study: Among treated patients, oral tofacitinib was administered at 5 to 10 mg twice daily.

Overall study findings and caveats: With one nonresponder, baseline CD8+ expansion's link to response remains uncertain.

Extraction of RNA preceded its reverse transcription into cDNA, which served as the sequencing template. Method: immunoSEQ multiplex PCR; TCRdb's copy keeps in-frame clones and lacks some. The sample lists 40,000 to 50,000 clones; roughly two thirds were seen once. The CDR3 is made up of 14 amino acids. CDR1 SQVTM and CDR2 ANQGSEA come from the germline V gene. V lost 6 bases, J lost 2 bases, and 7 bases stayed unmatched. The treatment is: oral pan-JAK inhibitor, 5-10 mg twice daily. In its sample, this clone was seen a few times. What it binds is not known. This TCR came from a human donor with alopecia areata. The chain joins TRBV29-1 to TRBJ2-3; 8 positions match TRBD1. The material sequenced was CD8+ T cells sorted from blood, taken at week 4, from a patient treated with tofacitinib. This CDR3 reads CSVADRAFTDTQYF. The CDR3 DNA sequence: TGCAGCGTCGCGGACAGGGCCTTCACAGATACGCAGTATTTT.